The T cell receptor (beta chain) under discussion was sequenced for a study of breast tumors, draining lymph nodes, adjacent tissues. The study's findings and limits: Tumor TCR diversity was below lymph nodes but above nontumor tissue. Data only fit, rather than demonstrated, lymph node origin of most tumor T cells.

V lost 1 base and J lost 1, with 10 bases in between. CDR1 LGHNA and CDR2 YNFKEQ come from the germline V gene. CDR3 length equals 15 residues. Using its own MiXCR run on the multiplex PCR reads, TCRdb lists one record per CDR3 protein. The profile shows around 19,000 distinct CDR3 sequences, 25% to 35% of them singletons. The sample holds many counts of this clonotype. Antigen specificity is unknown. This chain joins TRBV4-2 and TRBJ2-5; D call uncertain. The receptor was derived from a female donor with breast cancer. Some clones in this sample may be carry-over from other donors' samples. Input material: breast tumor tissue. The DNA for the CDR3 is TGTGCCAGCAGCCAAGGTTCAAGACTCCAAGAGACCCAGTACTTC. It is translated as CASSQGSRLQETQYF.